Below are 7 T cell receptor beta chains sequenced from a single sample in a study of OX40 agonist ivuxolimab in advanced cancers. Produced via immunoSEQ multiplex PCR; TCRdb's table is partial and in-frame only. The sample includes some 51,000 clones, roughly 90% of them seen just once. Sequenced here: CD4+ or CD8+ T cells sorted from blood, sampled in a trial of the OX40 agonist ivuxolimab. The receptor set was obtained from an adult with an advanced solid tumor such as melanoma, head and neck, liver or kidney cancer.

The chain joins TRBV7-9 to TRBJ2-2, with unresolved D. V was shortened by 1 base and J by 7 bases, with 10 bases between the two germline ends. In germline, CDR1 is SEHNR, CDR2 FQNEAQ (reference sequence). The CDR3 has 14 amino acids. The DNA for the CDR3 is TGTGCCAGCAGCTTAGAGGTGGCGTACGGGGAGCTGTTTTTT. Translated, it gives CASSLEVAYGELFF.

The CDR3 DNA reads TGTGCCAGCGGGGGGTACGAGCAGTACTTC. Amino acids: CASGGYEQYF. The rearrangement uses TRBV7-9 and TRBJ2-7, with D maybe TRBD2 (6 bases). Germline V CDR1 and CDR2: SEHNR, FQNEAQ (reference sequence). V lost 8 bases and J lost 4, with 6 bases in between. The CDR3 consists of 10 residues.

V gene TRBV7-2 combines with J gene TRBJ2-7, with TRBD2 matching over 11 bases. The CDR3 totals 17 residues. From germline, CDR1 is SGHTA and CDR2 FQGNSA. With 0 bases clipped from V and 1 base from J, the junction kept 5 bases outside the gene matches. The CDR3 coding sequence is TGTGCCAGCAGCTTAGCGCCCCTAGCGGGAGGATCCTACGAGCAGTACTTC. Its translation is CASSLAPLAGGSYEQYF.

This rearrangement joins TRBV21-1 to TRBJ1-3; the D segment call TRBD1 is taken from the table without a DNA check. TRBV21-1 is labeled a pseudogene. This CDR3 has 17 amino acids. The chain's CDR3 is CASSRRKQGKGGNTIYF. In DNA, the CDR3 is TGTGCCAGCAGCCGGAGGAAACAGGGGAAGGGTGGAAACACCATATATTTT.

The chain is built from TRBV7-8 and TRBJ1-4; no reliable D call. The CDR3 extends over 16 amino acids. In germline, CDR1 is SGHVS, CDR2 FQNEAQ. Trimming left V 1 base short and J 0 bases short, with 9 bases between. The CDR3 spells CASSLGAGATNEKLFF. The CDR3 coding sequence is TGTGCCAGCAGCTTAGGAGCAGGCGCAACTAATGAAAAACTGTTTTTT. The full variable domain, its missing parts supplied by reference TRBV7-8 and TRBJ1-4, is GAGVSQSPRYKVAKRGQDVALRCDPISGHVSLFWYQQALGQGPEFLTYFQNEAQLDKSGLPSDRFFAERPEGSVSTLKIQRTQQEDSAVYLCASSLGAGATNEKLFFGSGTQLSVL.

This chain connects TRBV19 to TRBJ1-2; a possible D gene is TRBD1 (6 bases). CDR1 and CDR2 (germline): LNHDA, SQIVND (reference sequence). V dropped 5 bases and J dropped 3 bases, with 16 bases sitting between them. The CDR3 is 15 amino acids. The DNA of the CDR3 is TGTGCCAGTAGTCACCAGGACAGTGGGGACTATGGCTACACCTTC. It yields the protein CASSHQDSGDYGYTF.

The J gene is TRBJ1-5, the V gene TRBV5-1, with D possibly matching TRBD1 (6 bases). The length of the CDR3 is 14 residues. V dropped 4 bases and J dropped 10 bases, with 18 bases sitting between them. Germline CDR1 reads SGHRS; CDR2 reads YFSETQ. CDR3 region: CASSVGGGMSPQHF. For the CDR3, the DNA is TGCGCCAGCAGCGTAGGGGGTGGCATGAGCCCCCAGCATTTT. Filled out from reference TRBV5-1 and TRBJ1-5, the complete variable domain reads KAGVTQTPRYLIKTRGQQVTLSCSPISGHRSVSWYQQTPGQGLQFLFEYFSETQRNKGNFPGRFSGRQFSNSRSEMNVSTLELGDSALYLCASSVGGGMSPQHFGDGTRLSIL.